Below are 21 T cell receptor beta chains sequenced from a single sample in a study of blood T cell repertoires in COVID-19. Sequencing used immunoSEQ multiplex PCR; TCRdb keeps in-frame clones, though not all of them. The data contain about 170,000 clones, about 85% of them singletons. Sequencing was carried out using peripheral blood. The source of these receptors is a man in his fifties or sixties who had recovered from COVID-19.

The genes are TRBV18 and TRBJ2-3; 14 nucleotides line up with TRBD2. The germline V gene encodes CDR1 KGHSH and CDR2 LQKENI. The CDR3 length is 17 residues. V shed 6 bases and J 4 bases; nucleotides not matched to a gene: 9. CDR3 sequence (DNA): TGTGCCAGCTCGCGGCAGACTAGCGGGGGGGCCGCAGATACGCAGTATTTT. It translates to CASSRQTSGGAADTQYF.

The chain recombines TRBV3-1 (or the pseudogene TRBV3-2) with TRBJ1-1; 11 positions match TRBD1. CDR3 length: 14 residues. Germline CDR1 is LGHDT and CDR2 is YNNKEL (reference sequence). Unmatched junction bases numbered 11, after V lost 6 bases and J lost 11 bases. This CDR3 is CASRAGTGGSWAFF. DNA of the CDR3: TGTGCCAGCAGGGCCGGGACAGGGGGTTCTTGGGCTTTCTTT.

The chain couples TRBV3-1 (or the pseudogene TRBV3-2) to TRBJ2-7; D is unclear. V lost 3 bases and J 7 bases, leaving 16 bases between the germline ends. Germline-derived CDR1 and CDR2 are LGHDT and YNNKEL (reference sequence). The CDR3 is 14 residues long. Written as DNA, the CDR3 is TGTGCCAGCAGCCAGGGCCGGTTCGGTAGAGAGCAGTACTTC. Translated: CASSQGRFGREQYF.

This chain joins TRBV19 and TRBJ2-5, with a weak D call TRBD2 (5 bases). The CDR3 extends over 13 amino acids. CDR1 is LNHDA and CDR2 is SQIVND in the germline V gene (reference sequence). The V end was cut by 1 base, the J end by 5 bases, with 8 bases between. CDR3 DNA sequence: TGTGCCAGTAGTATAGCCCGCGGGGAGACCCAGTACTTC. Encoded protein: CASSIARGETQYF.

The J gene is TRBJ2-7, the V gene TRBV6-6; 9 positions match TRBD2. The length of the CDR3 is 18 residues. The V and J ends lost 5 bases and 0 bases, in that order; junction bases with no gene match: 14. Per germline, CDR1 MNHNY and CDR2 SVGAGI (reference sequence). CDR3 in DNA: TGTGCCAGCAGTCCGAGACAGACAGCGGGGGGCCTCTCCTACGAGCAGTACTTC. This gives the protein CASSPRQTAGGLSYEQYF.

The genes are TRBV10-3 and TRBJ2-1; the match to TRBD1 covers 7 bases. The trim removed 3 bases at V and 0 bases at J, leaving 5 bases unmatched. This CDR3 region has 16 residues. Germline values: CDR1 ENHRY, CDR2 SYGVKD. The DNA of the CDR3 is TGTGCCATCAGTGATTTTGGGACAGTCTCCTACAATGAGCAGTTCTTC. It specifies CAISDFGTVSYNEQFF.

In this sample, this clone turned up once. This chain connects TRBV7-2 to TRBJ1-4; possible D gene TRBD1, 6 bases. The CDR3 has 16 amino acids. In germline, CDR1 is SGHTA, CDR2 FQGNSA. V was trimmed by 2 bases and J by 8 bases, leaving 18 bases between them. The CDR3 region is CASSLSGGGVGEKLFF. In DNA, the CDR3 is TGTGCCAGCAGCTTAAGTGGGGGCGGAGTTGGGGAAAAACTGTTTTTT.

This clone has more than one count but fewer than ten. The CDR3 reads CASSFSAQENEKLFF. The DNA for the CDR3 is TGTGCCAGCAGCTTTAGTGCACAGGAAAATGAAAAACTGTTTTTT. This chain connects TRBV7-9 to TRBJ1-4; tentatively, D is TRBD1 (5 bases). V lost 3 bases and J lost 5, with 13 bases in between. Per germline, CDR1 SEHNR and CDR2 FQNEAQ (reference sequence). The CDR3 extends over 15 amino acids.

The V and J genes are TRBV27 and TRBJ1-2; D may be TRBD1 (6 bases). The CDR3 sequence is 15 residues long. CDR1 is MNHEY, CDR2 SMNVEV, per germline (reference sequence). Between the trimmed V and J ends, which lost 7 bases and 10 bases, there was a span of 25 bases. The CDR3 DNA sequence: TGTGCCAGCACGTCTCCCTCACAGGGTAACGATGCCTACACCTTC. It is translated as CASTSPSQGNDAYTF.

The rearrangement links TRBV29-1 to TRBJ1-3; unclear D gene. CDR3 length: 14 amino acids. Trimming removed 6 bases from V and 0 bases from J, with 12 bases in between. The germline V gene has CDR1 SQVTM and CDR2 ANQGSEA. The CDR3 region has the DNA TGCAGCGTAAGAATCGGGAGCTCTGGAAACACCATATATTTT. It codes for CSVRIGSSGNTIYF.

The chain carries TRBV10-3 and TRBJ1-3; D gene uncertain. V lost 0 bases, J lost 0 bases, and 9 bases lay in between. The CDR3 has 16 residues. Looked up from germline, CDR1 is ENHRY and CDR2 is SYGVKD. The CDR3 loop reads CAISESNWASGNTIYF. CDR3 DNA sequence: TGTGCCATCAGTGAGTCGAACTGGGCCTCTGGAAACACCATATATTTT.

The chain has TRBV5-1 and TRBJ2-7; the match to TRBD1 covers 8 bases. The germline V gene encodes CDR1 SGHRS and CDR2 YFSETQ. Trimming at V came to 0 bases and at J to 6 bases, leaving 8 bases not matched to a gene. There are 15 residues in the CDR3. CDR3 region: CASSLGAGGLGEQYF. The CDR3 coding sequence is TGCGCCAGCAGCTTGGGGGCAGGGGGCTTAGGCGAGCAGTACTTC.

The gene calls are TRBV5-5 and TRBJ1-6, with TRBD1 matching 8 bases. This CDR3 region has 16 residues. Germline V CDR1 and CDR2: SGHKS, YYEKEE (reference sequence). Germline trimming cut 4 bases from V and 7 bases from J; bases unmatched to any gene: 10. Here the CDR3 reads CASSPREQGGNSPLHF. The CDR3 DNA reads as TGTGCCAGCAGCCCGCGGGAACAGGGGGGGAATTCACCCCTCCACTTT.

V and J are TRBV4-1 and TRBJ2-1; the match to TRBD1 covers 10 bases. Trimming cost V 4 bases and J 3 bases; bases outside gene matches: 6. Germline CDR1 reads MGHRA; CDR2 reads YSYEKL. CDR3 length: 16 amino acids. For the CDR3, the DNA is TGCGCCAGCAGCCCATCCGGGACAGGGGTCTACAATGAGCAGTTCTTC. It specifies CASSPSGTGVYNEQFF.

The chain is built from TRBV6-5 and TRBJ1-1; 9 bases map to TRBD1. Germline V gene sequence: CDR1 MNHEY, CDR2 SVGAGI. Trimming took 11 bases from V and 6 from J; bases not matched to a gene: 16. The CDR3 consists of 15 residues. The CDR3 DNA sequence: TGTGCCGCTATCAAGGCGGGGACAGGGTTTCCTGAAGCTTTCTTT. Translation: CAAIKAGTGFPEAFF.

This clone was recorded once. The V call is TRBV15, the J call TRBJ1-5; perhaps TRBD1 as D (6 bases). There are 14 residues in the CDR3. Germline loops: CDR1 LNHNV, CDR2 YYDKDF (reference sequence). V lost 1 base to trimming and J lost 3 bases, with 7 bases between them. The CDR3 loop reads CATSRGTVNQPQHF. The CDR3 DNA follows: TGTGCCACCAGCAGAGGGACAGTCAATCAGCCCCAGCATTTT.

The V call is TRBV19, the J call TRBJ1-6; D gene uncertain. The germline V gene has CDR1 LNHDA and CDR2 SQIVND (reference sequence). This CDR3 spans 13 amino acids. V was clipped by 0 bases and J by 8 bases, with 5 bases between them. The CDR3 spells CASSIDQYSPLHF. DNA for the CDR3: TGTGCCAGTAGTATAGATCAATATTCACCCCTCCACTTT.

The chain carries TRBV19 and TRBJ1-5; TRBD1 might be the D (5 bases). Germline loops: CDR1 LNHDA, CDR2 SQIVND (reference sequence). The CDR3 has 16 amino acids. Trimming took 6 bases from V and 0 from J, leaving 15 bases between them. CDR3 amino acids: CASSGGATNSNQPQHF. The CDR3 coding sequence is TGTGCCAGTAGCGGCGGGGCCACAAATAGCAATCAGCCCCAGCATTTT.

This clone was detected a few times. The CDR3 nucleotides are TGTGCCAGCAGCCCGGAGGGGGACAGGGGTGGCAATCAGCCCCAGCATTTT. Encoded protein: CASSPEGDRGGNQPQHF. This rearrangement joins TRBV5-8 to TRBJ1-5; TRBD1 matches at 10 bases. The CDR3 is 17 amino acids. The J segment lost 2 bases and the V segment lost 4 bases, leaving 9 bases of the junction unmatched. The germline CDR1 and CDR2 sequences are SGHTS and YDEGEE. The full variable domain, its missing parts supplied by reference TRBV5-8 and TRBJ1-5, is EAGVTQSPTHLIKTRGQQATLRCSPISGHTSVYWYQQALGLGLQFLLWYDEGEERNRGNFPPRFSGRQFPNYSSELNVNALELEDSALYLCASSPEGDRGGNQPQHFGDGTRLSIL.

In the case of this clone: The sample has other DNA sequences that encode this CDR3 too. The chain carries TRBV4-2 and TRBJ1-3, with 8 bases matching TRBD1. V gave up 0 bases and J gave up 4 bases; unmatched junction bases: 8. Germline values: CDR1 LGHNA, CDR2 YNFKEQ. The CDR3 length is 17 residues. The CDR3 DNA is TGTGCCAGCAGCCAAGAAGTAGACAGGGGATCCGGAAACACCATATATTTT. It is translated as CASSQEVDRGSGNTIYF.

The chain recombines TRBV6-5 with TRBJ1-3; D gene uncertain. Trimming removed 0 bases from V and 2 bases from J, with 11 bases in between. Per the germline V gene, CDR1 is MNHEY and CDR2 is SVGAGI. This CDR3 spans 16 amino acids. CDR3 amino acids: CASSYSRIPPGNTIYF. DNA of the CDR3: TGTGCCAGCAGTTACTCGAGAATCCCACCTGGAAACACCATATATTTT.